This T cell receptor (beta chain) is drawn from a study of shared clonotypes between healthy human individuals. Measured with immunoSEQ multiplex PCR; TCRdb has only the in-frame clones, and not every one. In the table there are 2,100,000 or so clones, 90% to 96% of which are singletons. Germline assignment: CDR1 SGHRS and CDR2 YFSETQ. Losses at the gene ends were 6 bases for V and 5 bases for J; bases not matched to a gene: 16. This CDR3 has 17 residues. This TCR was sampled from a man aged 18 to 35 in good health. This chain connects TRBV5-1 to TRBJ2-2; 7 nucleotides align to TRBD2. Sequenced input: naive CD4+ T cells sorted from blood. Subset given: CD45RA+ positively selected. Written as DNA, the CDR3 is TGCGCCAGCACTGTGGAGAGAGGCGGGAGACAGACCGGGGAGCTGTTTTTT. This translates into CASTVERGGRQTGELFF.